The present T cell receptor (beta chain) was sequenced within a study of shared clonotypes between healthy human individuals. V lost 0 bases, J lost 5 bases, and 7 bases stayed unmatched. Germline V CDR1 and CDR2: SGHRS, YFSETQ. The CDR3 is 16 residues long. TCRdb's table, derived via immunoSEQ multiplex PCR, lists solely in-frame clones and lacks some. There are about 490,000 clones in the sample; around three quarters occur only once, and approximately 12% lies in the top ten. The material sequenced was PBMCs. The TCR originated in a woman aged 40 to 49 in good health. Some clones in this sample may be carry-over from other donors' samples. The rearrangement uses TRBV5-1 and TRBJ2-3, with 9 bases identical to TRBD2. As DNA, the CDR3 is TGCGCCAGCAGCTTGGCCCGAGCGGGAGGTGGAGATACGCAGTATTTT. This gives the protein CASSLARAGGGDTQYF.